Each of the 14 T cell receptor beta chains below was sequenced from the same sample in a study. A single record per CDR3 protein comes from TCRdb applying MiXCR to the 5' RACE reads. Of about 6,700 distinct CDR3 sequences in the sample, around half were seen once. Source material: naive CD4+ T cells sorted from a lymph node. Subset in this sample: naive CD4+ T cells, CD4+CD45RA+CD25-. These receptors were obtained from a female donor with breast cancer.

A word on this clonotype: The junction shows a germline mismatch at one end, possibly a read error. This chain links TRBV6-1 with TRBJ2-7, with 10 bases that match TRBD2. The CDR3 is 18 amino acids. Germline values: CDR1 MNHNS, CDR2 SASEGT. This chain's CDR3 is CASSEVPGLARSSYGQYF. As DNA, the CDR3 is TGTGCCAGCAGTGAAGTCCCGGGACTAGCGCGAAGCTCCTACGGGCAGTACTTC.

This clonotype came up a few times. The rearrangement links TRBV5-1 to TRBJ2-1; 9 bases agree with TRBD1. Germline V gives CDR1 SGHRS, CDR2 YFSETQ. Trimming took 2 bases from V and 8 from J; bases not matched to a gene: 5. The CDR3 sequence is 14 residues long. In DNA, the CDR3 is TGCGCCAGCAGCTTACAGGGGGCCATGGATGAGCAGTTCTTC. Translation: CASSLQGAMDEQFF.

CDR3 in DNA: TGTGCCAGCAGCCCGACTAGGGCTGGTGAGCAGTTCTTC. Encoded protein: CASSPTRAGEQFF. The V and J genes are TRBV12-3 or TRBV12-4 and TRBJ2-1; perhaps TRBD2 as D (6 bases). V lost 6 bases and J 9 bases, leaving 15 bases between the germline ends. The CDR3 has 13 amino acids.

The chain employs TRBV5-1 and TRBJ2-7; 9 bases fit TRBD1. V lost 1 base, J lost 0 bases, and 5 bases stayed unmatched. There are 16 residues in the CDR3. Per germline, CDR1 SGHRS and CDR2 YFSETQ. The CDR3 here is CASSLIGQGFSYEQYF. The DNA of the CDR3 is TGCGCCAGCAGCTTGATAGGACAGGGGTTCTCCTACGAGCAGTACTTC.

This clonotype occurred a few times. V usage is TRBV5-1 and J usage is TRBJ2-1; 7 bases line up with TRBD2. From germline, CDR1 is SGHRS and CDR2 YFSETQ. The V gene end was trimmed by 3 bases and the J gene end by 12 bases; junction bases not matched to a gene: 9. The CDR3 consists of 13 residues. The CDR3, as DNA: TGCGCCAGCAGCTCCTCGGCGACTAGCCCGCAGTTCTTC. This translates into CASSSSATSPQFF.

The chain combines TRBV20-1 with TRBJ2-3; TRBD2 matches at 9 bases. V was clipped by 7 bases and J by 0 bases; unmatched bases: 8. Looked up from germline, CDR1 is DFQATT and CDR2 is SNEGSKA (reference sequence). The CDR3 sequence is 15 residues long. This CDR3 is CSVSREGTSTDTQYF. CDR3 bases: TGCAGTGTCTCGCGGGAGGGTACTAGCACAGATACGCAGTATTTT.

This clonotype was observed a few times. This chain uses TRBV6-1 with TRBJ2-3; D is perhaps TRBD1 (6 bases). Trimming removed 4 bases from V and 1 base from J, with 12 bases in between. Germline CDR1 is MNHNS and CDR2 is SASEGT. This CDR3 comprises 15 residues. CDR3 DNA sequence: TGTGCCAGCAGTGGACAGGCCTGGGGCACAGATACGCAGTATTTT. It translates to CASSGQAWGTDTQYF.

By its share, this clonotype is medium-sized. The chain recombines TRBV20-1 with TRBJ2-7; a possible D gene is TRBD2 (6 bases). CDR3 length equals 13 residues. Germline CDR1 is DFQATT and CDR2 is SNEGSKA (reference sequence). Trimming shortened V by 6 bases and J by 3 bases, and 15 bases separated the two germline ends. The CDR3 loop reads CSASWGDRYEQYF. The CDR3 coding sequence is TGCAGTGCGAGCTGGGGGGATCGCTACGAGCAGTACTTC.

The V and J genes are TRBV2 and TRBJ1-6; no clear D. Germline values: CDR1 SNHLY, CDR2 FYNNEI. This CDR3 has 13 residues. The V gene lost 6 bases and the J gene lost 5 bases, with 8 bases spanning the gap. CDR3: CASRAEHNSPLHF. CDR3 bases: TGTGCCAGCAGAGCAGAACATAATTCACCCCTCCACTTT.

There are a few counts of this clonotype. The V call is TRBV12-3 or TRBV12-4, the J call TRBJ1-4, with 7 bases fitting TRBD1. There are 15 residues in the CDR3. Trimming removed 4 bases from V and 12 bases from J; junction bases left unmatched: 14. The CDR3 DNA sequence: TGTGCCAGCAGTTCCGGACAGGCAGGGACTGGTCAACTGTTTTTT. Its translation: CASSSGQAGTGQLFF.

CDR3 sequence reads: CSAQRGGEEQYF. The CDR3 nucleotides are TGCAGTGCTCAGCGGGGGGGCGAAGAGCAGTACTTC. The chain recombines TRBV20-1 with TRBJ2-7; 10 bases fit TRBD2. CDR3 length: 12 residues. The junction had 5 bases not matched to a gene; V was cut back by 5 bases and J by 7 bases. Per germline, CDR1 DFQATT and CDR2 SNEGSKA (reference sequence).

This sequence joins TRBV6-1 and TRBJ2-5; D is undetermined. Per the germline V gene, CDR1 is MNHNS and CDR2 is SASEGT. V dropped 1 base and J dropped 6 bases, with 3 bases sitting between them. The CDR3 sequence is 11 residues long. The CDR3 region is CASSEVQTQYF. For the CDR3, the DNA is TGTGCCAGCAGTGAAGTTCAGACCCAGTACTTC.

In nucleotides, the CDR3 is TGCAGTGCCCGGGGACACCCGAACACCGGGGAGCTGTTTTTT. It translates to CSARGHPNTGELFF. This sequence joins TRBV20-1 and TRBJ2-2; D perhaps matches TRBD1 (6 bases). CDR1 and CDR2 from the germline V gene are DFQATT and SNEGSKA (reference sequence). Trimming left V 6 bases short and J 0 bases short, with 11 bases between. CDR3 size: 14 residues.

The J gene is TRBJ2-5, the V gene TRBV5-1; 7 bases are shared with TRBD2. Trimming removed 4 bases from V and 4 bases from J; junction bases left unmatched: 7. This CDR3 is built from 14 residues. Germline loops: CDR1 SGHRS, CDR2 YFSETQ. The CDR3 nucleotides are TGCGCCAGCAGCACGAGACTAGCAGGAGAGACCCAGTACTTC. Translating it yields CASSTRLAGETQYF.